What follows are 26 T cell receptor delta chains derived from one specimen sequenced in a study of delta chains in infants with herpesvirus infections. PBMC RNA was reverse transcribed using gamma-chain- and delta-chain-specific primers. TCRdb re-processed the RT-PCR reads using CATT. The table lists about 1,500 delta-chain clones, 35% of them singletons. The starting material was peripheral blood, obtained at time point 1 of longitudinal follow-up. Source of these receptors: a human donor who was a Ugandan infant, either HIV-exposed or HIV-unexposed (not recorded which).

To note about this clone: This may stem from a read error, because a much larger clone lies one nucleotide away. The chain joins TRAV23/DV6 to TRDJ1; D not resolved. The germline CDR1 and CDR2 sequences are NTAFDY and IRPDVSE (reference sequence). V was trimmed by 2 bases and J by 0 bases, leaving 5 bases between them. This CDR3 region has 12 residues. The CDR3 DNA is TGTGCAGCAAGGGAATACACCGATAAACTCATCTTT. It yields the protein CAAREYTDKLIF.

This clone is labeled large. The chain links TRDV1 to TRDJ2, with TRDD3 identical over 13 bases. This CDR3 has 20 amino acids. Germline lookup yields CDR1 TSWWSYY and CDR2 QGS. J gave up 1 base and V 3 bases, and 11 bases lay outside the gene matches. As DNA, the CDR3 is TGTGCTCTTGGGGATCCTTCTTACTGGGGGATACGCGTTTTGACAGCACAACTCTTCTTT. This encodes CALGDPSYWGIRVLTAQLFF.

To note about this clone: The same CDR3 can be traced to other DNA sequences in this sample. This CDR3 is CALGEQVSPTTGGYPARPLIF. The CDR3 DNA reads TGTGCTCTTGGGGAACAGGTCTCTCCTACCACTGGGGGATACCCAGCCAGACCCCTGATCTTT. This chain connects TRDV1 to TRDJ4, with TRDD3 matching over 12 bases. Germline V gene lookup returns CDR1 TSWWSYY and CDR2 QGS. The CDR3 is made up of 21 amino acids. The V segment lost 1 base and the J segment 0 bases; nucleotides outside the gene matches: 18.

This clone is large. The CDR3 coding sequence is TGTGCCTGTGACAGGTTACTGGGGGATACGCCGGATAAACTCATCTTT. Its translation is CACDRLLGDTPDKLIF. The V call is TRDV2, the J call TRDJ1, with TRDD3 matching 13 bases. Trimming took 2 bases from V and 5 from J; bases not matched to a gene: 7. CDR3 size: 16 residues. Germline V gene lookup returns CDR1 GEAIGNYY and CDR2 EKD.

This clone was seen a few times. The chain recombines TRDV1 with TRDJ3; maybe TRDD3 (6 bases). This CDR3 region has 20 residues. Germline V gives CDR1 TSWWSYY, CDR2 QGS. V was clipped by 0 bases and J by 0 bases, with 15 bases between them. The CDR3 nucleotides are TGTGCTCTTGGGGAACTTCGAGGTGTCTGGGGCTCCTGGGACACCCGACAGATGTTTTTC. Its protein product is CALGELRGVWGSWDTRQMFF.

The J gene is TRDJ1, the V gene TRDV1, with 7 bases that match TRDD3. Trimming removed 0 bases from V and 7 bases from J; junction bases left unmatched: 23. The CDR3 runs to 20 residues. Germline loops: CDR1 TSWWSYY, CDR2 QGS. The CDR3 coding sequence is TGTGCTCTTGGGGAACTAGGCCCCAATGGGGGACTATATGCCGGCCTTAAACTCATCTTT. Translated, it gives CALGELGPNGGLYAGLKLIF.

Only a few counts were recorded for this clone. The gene calls are TRDV1 and TRDJ2; 9 bases map to TRDD2. This CDR3 comprises 21 residues. CDR1 is TSWWSYY and CDR2 is QGS in the germline V gene. V lost 10 bases, J lost 1 base, and 25 bases stayed unmatched. The CDR3 sequence: CAPSSPSYHTGDFFLTAQLFF. The CDR3, as DNA: TGTGCTCCCTCTTCTCCTTCCTACCATACTGGGGATTTCTTTTTGACAGCACAACTCTTCTTT.

The J gene is TRDJ1, the V gene TRDV1; the D is unclear. The CDR3 has 13 amino acids. With 7 bases removed from V and 0 bases from J, the gap between germline ends came to 9 bases. The germline CDR1 and CDR2 sequences are TSWWSYY and QGS. This CDR3 is CALVEGYTDKLIF. The DNA for the CDR3 is TGTGCTCTTGTTGAAGGATACACCGATAAACTCATCTTT.

CDR3 sequence (DNA): TGTGCCTGTGACACAGCGGGGATCCCCAGCTCCTGGGACACCCGACAGATGTTTTTC. As protein: CACDTAGIPSSWDTRQMFF. The chain couples TRDV2 to TRDJ3, with D possibly matching TRDD3 (6 bases). V shed 1 base and J shed 0 bases, with 15 bases lying between them. Germline V gene data show CDR1 as GEAIGNYY and CDR2 as EKD. CDR3 length: 19 residues.

On this clone: A much larger clone is a single base away; this may be a read error. The rearrangement joins TRDV1 to TRDJ1; 7 bases fit TRDD3. The CDR3 loop spans 17 amino acids. Germline loops: CDR1 TSWWSYY, CDR2 QGS. This CDR3 is CALLREGDQRYTDKPIF. The DNA for the CDR3 is TGTGCTCTTCTACGAGAGGGGGATCAACGTTACACCGATAAACCCATCTTT.

This clone is large by share. The rearrangement links TRDV1 to TRDJ1, with TRDD3 identical over 10 bases. The V gene end was trimmed by 1 base and the J gene end by 1 base; junction bases not matched to a gene: 9. Germline-derived CDR1 and CDR2 are TSWWSYY and QGS. The CDR3 loop spans 18 amino acids. CDR3 region: CALGERRRLGDSTDKLIF. The CDR3 DNA follows: TGTGCTCTTGGGGAACGACGGCGTCTGGGGGATAGCACCGATAAACTCATCTTT.

Within the sample, this clone is large. The same CDR3 can be traced to other DNA sequences in this sample. The chain combines TRDV2 with TRDJ2; the match to TRDD3 covers 11 bases. Germline assignment: CDR1 GEAIGNYY and CDR2 EKD. With 2 bases clipped from V and 0 bases from J, the junction kept 1 base outside the gene matches. This CDR3 region has 16 residues. The CDR3 loop reads CACDILGDTLTAQLFF. CDR3 nucleotide sequence: TGTGCCTGTGACATACTGGGGGATACTTTGACAGCACAACTCTTCTTT.

This chain uses TRDV2 with TRDJ1; TRDD3 aligns across 9 bases. The CDR3 length is 14 residues. V was clipped by 3 bases and J by 8 bases; unmatched bases: 9. Germline V lookup: CDR1 GEAIGNYY, CDR2 EKD. The DNA of the CDR3 is TGTGCCTGTGACCCAGTACTGGGGGACACAAAACTCATCTTT. Its protein is CACDPVLGDTKLIF.

This clone occurred a few times. The chain is built from TRDV1 and TRDJ1; TRDD3 matches 10 bases. Germline V lookup: CDR1 TSWWSYY, CDR2 QGS. This CDR3 has 21 amino acids. J gave up 3 bases and V 0 bases, and 19 bases lay outside the gene matches. This CDR3 is CALGELGRGWGILPRADKLIF. Written as DNA, the CDR3 is TGTGCTCTTGGGGAACTCGGACGTGGATGGGGGATACTTCCTAGGGCCGATAAACTCATCTTT.

This rearrangement joins TRDV1 to TRDJ1; 8 bases are shared with TRDD2. This CDR3 spans 20 amino acids. Germline-derived CDR1 and CDR2 are TSWWSYY and QGS. The J segment lost 2 bases and the V segment lost 2 bases, leaving 19 bases of the junction unmatched. Here the CDR3 DNA reads TGTGCTCTTGGGGAAATCACCGTACTTCCTACGCGTACTGTTACCGATAAACTCATCTTT. It translates to CALGEITVLPTRTVTDKLIF.

This chain uses TRDV1 with TRDJ1; 7 nucleotides line up with TRDD2. The CDR3 runs 17 residues. V was clipped by 1 base and J by 7 bases; unmatched bases: 15. From germline, CDR1 is TSWWSYY and CDR2 QGS. CDR3 bases: TGTGCTCTTGGGGAACACTTCCTAGTCGGCTACGTTGTTAAACTCATCTTT. Translation: CALGEHFLVGYVVKLIF.

The table lists this clone with a few counts. The gene calls are TRDV1 and TRDJ1; the D is unclear. Germline loops: CDR1 TSWWSYY, CDR2 QGS. V lost 4 bases and J 5 bases, leaving 26 bases between the germline ends. This CDR3 contains 18 residues. CDR3 DNA sequence: TGTGCTCTTGGGGCACCCACCTCCCCCGTATCGATATGGGATAAACTCATCTTT. Its translation is CALGAPTSPVSIWDKLIF.

In this sample, this clone turned up a few times. The chain links TRDV1 to TRDJ1; TRDD3 might be the D (10 bases). The CDR3 extends over 21 amino acids. Germline V lookup: CDR1 TSWWSYY, CDR2 QGS. Trimming pared 2 bases from V and 2 bases from J, leaving 30 bases between. The CDR3 bases are TGTGCTCTTGGGGAAAAGGCCTTCCTACATCTTACACTGGGGGATACCGATAAACTCATCTTT. Translation: CALGEKAFLHLTLGDTDKLIF.

For this clone: A much larger clone differs by one base, so this may be a read error. V usage is TRDV1 and J usage is TRDJ1; 10 nucleotides align to TRDD3. The germline V gene encodes CDR1 TSWWSYY and CDR2 QGS. The CDR3 runs to 18 residues. The V and J ends lost 1 base and 1 base, in that order; junction bases with no gene match: 9. The CDR3 loop is CALGERRCLGDSTDKLIF. The CDR3 nucleotides are TGTGCTCTTGGGGAACGACGGTGTCTGGGGGATAGCACCGATAAACTCATCTTT.

This clone was detected a few times. The chain has TRAV29/DV5 and TRDJ1; 10 bases line up with TRDD3. The CDR3 has 17 amino acids. Germline values: CDR1 NSMFDY, CDR2 ISSIKDK. With V trimmed by 0 bases and J by 0 bases, 8 bases remained unmatched. The CDR3 protein is CAASAQTLGDHTDKLIF. CDR3 DNA sequence: TGTGCAGCAAGCGCGCAGACACTGGGGGATCACACCGATAAACTCATCTTT.

This clone was seen a handful of times. The chain joins TRAV23/DV6 to TRDJ1; the match to TRDD3 covers 12 bases. The CDR3 loop spans 25 amino acids. Germline-derived CDR1 and CDR2 are NTAFDY and IRPDVSE (reference sequence). This CDR3 is CAVDLRKFRIILGDTYLRYTDKLIF. The CDR3, as DNA: TGTGCCGTGGACCTTCGGAAGTTCCGGATTATACTGGGGGATACCTACCTGAGGTACACCGATAAACTCATCTTT. Full variable domain (rest looked up from reference TRAV23/DV6 and TRDJ1): QQQVKQSPQSLIVQKGGISIINCAYENTAFDYFPWYQQFPGKGPALLIAIRPDVSEKKEGRFTISFNKSAKQFSLHIMDSQPGDSATYFCAVDLRKFRIILGDTYLRYTDKLIFGKGTRVTVEP.

The V and J genes are TRDV2 and TRDJ3; 11 positions match TRDD3. Germline V gives CDR1 GEAIGNYY, CDR2 EKD. The CDR3 extends over 18 amino acids. Germline trimming cut 0 bases from V and 0 bases from J; bases unmatched to any gene: 0. The chain's CDR3 is CACDTTGGYSWDTRQMFF. CDR3 coding DNA: TGTGCCTGTGACACCACTGGGGGATACTCCTGGGACACCCGACAGATGTTTTTC.

Only a few counts were recorded for this clone. The chain links TRDV1 to TRDJ2; 7 nucleotides line up with TRDD3. Germline values: CDR1 TSWWSYY, CDR2 QGS. The V and J ends lost 4 bases and 0 bases, in that order; junction bases with no gene match: 14. CDR3 length: 19 residues. DNA for the CDR3: TGTGCTCTTGGGGGGACCGGTCCCTGGGGGCCTCCTTTGACAGCACAACTCTTCTTT. It codes for CALGGTGPWGPPLTAQLFF.

The chain recombines TRDV1 with TRDJ1; 11 bases are shared with TRDD3. Per the germline V gene, CDR1 is TSWWSYY and CDR2 is QGS. V shed 3 bases, J shed 9 bases, and the junction held 27 bases outside the gene matches. There are 21 residues in the CDR3. CDR3 in amino acids: CALGDSLRSHFLLGDKWELIF. In DNA, the CDR3 is TGTGCTCTTGGGGATAGCCTTCGCTCTCACTTCTTACTGGGGGATAAGTGGGAACTCATCTTT.

This clone is large (0.1 to 1%) by share. As DNA, the CDR3 is TGTGCTTATAGGAGCGTCCTTCCCTCCTACACCGATAAACTCATCTTT. Protein sequence: CAYRSVLPSYTDKLIF. J is TRDJ1 and V is TRAV38-2/DV8, with D maybe TRDD2 (6 bases). V was cut by 0 bases and J by 0 bases, with 12 bases left in between. CDR1 is TSESDYY, CDR2 QEAYKQQN, per germline. The CDR3 consists of 16 residues.

This rearrangement joins TRDV1 to TRDJ1; 12 bases are shared with TRDD3. Germline V gene data show CDR1 as TSWWSYY and CDR2 as QGS. This CDR3 contains 22 residues. J was trimmed by 0 bases and V by 2 bases; bases with no gene match: 19. DNA of the CDR3: TGTGCTCTTGGGGAATTTGTTCACGGCTATACTGGGGGATACAGTGACACCGATAAACTCATCTTT. Translated: CALGEFVHGYTGGYSDTDKLIF.